The sequence of this T cell receptor (beta chain) was determined in a study of beta chain features in type 1 diabetes. The isolated RNA, all of it, was reverse transcribed, so expressed TCRB transcripts were what got sequenced. Clones were read by immunoSEQ multiplex PCR, and TCRdb kept only the in-frame ones, dropping some. The table has a few hundred thousand clones, roughly a tenth seen once. Study findings and constraints: Insertions at VDJ junctions were less frequent in type 1 diabetes patients. These patients also deleted more nucleotides at the same junctions. Moderate yet significant TCRB CDR3 shortening was seen in Type 1 diabetes patients in all four CD4+ subsets. No resolution was reached here on whether HLA type influences TCRB rearrangement.

Central memory, naive, regulatory and stem cell-like memory CD4+ cells were sorted by CD45RO/CCR7/CD25/CD127/CD95/CD27. The germline V gene has CDR1 SEHNR and CDR2 FQNEAQ (reference sequence). With 5 bases removed from V and 7 bases from J, the gap between germline ends came to 17 bases. CDR3 size: 14 residues. This clone has only a few counts. Its antigen is undetermined. The clonotype comes from a man aged 25 to 45 with type 1 diabetes. The J gene is TRBJ2-5, the V gene TRBV7-9; either TRBD1 or TRBD2 may supply D (6 bases each). Sequences were obtained from central memory CD4+ T cells from blood. The CDR3 bases are TGTGCCAGCAGCCCTGGGGGGCTGCCGGGGACCCAGTACTTC. Protein sequence: CASSPGGLPGTQYF.